The 9 T cell receptor beta chains listed next were all sequenced from one sample in a study of beta chain features in type 1 diabetes. The isolated RNA, all of it, was reverse transcribed, so expressed TCRB transcripts were what got sequenced. This table comes from immunoSEQ multiplex PCR, and its TCRdb copy is limited to in-frame clones, with some not included. The table shows about 700,000 clones, with roughly 13% occurring only once. For these receptors, no antigen is known. The study, taken as a whole, reports: Moderately but significantly shorter TCRB CDR3s were found in Type 1 diabetes patients in all four CD4+ subsets.

The sequenced material came from naive CD4+ T cells from blood. All receptors derive from a man aged 18-30 years with type 1 diabetes.

The chain has TRBV5-4 and TRBJ2-1, with a tentative D call TRBD2 (6 bases). The V gene's germline CDR1 is SGHNT and CDR2 YYREEE (reference sequence). V lost 3 bases, J lost 12 bases, and 16 bases lay in between. The CDR3 spans 13 residues. CDR3 DNA: TGTGCCAGCAGCTCCCTTAGCGGAGCTGGGCAGTTCTTC. Translation: CASSSLSGAGQFF.

This clone appeared a single time. The DNA of the CDR3 is TGTGCCAGTAGTATACACATGGGGGGTGACACTGAAGCTTTCTTT. Translating it yields CASSIHMGGDTEAFF. The chain joins TRBV19 to TRBJ1-1; D might be TRBD1 (5 bases). Germline values: CDR1 LNHDA, CDR2 SQIVND (reference sequence). CDR3 length: 15 amino acids. V gave up 2 bases and J gave up 3 bases, with 13 bases separating them.

The chain joins TRBV10-3 to TRBJ2-1, with D hard to call. From germline, CDR1 is ENHRY and CDR2 SYGVKD. Trimming shortened V by 7 bases and J by 5 bases, and 18 bases separated the two germline ends. The CDR3 has 15 residues. The CDR3 DNA is TGTGCCATCAACTCAGATCAGACTCGGAACAATGAGCAGTTCTTC. It yields the protein CAINSDQTRNNEQFF.

The chain links TRBV5-6 to TRBJ2-3; 15 nucleotides align to TRBD2. Per the germline V gene, CDR1 is SGHDT and CDR2 is YYEEEE. V lost 7 bases, J lost 2 bases, and 11 bases stayed unmatched. The CDR3 consists of 18 residues. DNA for the CDR3: TGTGCCAGCGGCACCCCGGGACTAGCGGGGGGCGACACAGATACGCAGTATTTT. Its translation: CASGTPGLAGGDTDTQYF. Combining the CDR3 with reference TRBV5-6 and TRBJ2-3 gives the whole variable domain DAGVTQSPTHLIKTRGQQVTLRCSPKSGHDTVSWYQQALGQGPQFIFQYYEEEERQRGNFPDRFSGHQFPNYSSELNVNALLLGDSALYLCASGTPGLAGGDTDTQYFGPGTRLTVL.

This clone was seen a few times. The chain joins TRBV10-2 to TRBJ2-1; possibly TRBD1 for D (6 bases). Germline V lookup: CDR1 WSHSY, CDR2 SAAADI. The ends were cut back, 8 bases at V and 5 bases at J, with 10 bases in the middle. This CDR3 comprises 12 residues. The CDR3 loop reads CASARTDNEQFF. The DNA of the CDR3 is TGCGCCAGCGCCAGGACAGACAATGAGCAGTTCTTC.

The chain joins TRBV19 to TRBJ2-7; D is possibly TRBD1 or TRBD2 (5 bases each). Trimming left V 3 bases short and J 0 bases short, with 18 bases between. This CDR3 spans 17 amino acids. Germline-derived CDR1 and CDR2 are LNHDA and SQIVND (reference sequence). This chain's CDR3 is CASSMAYLRGLSYEQYF. CDR3 sequence (DNA): TGTGCCAGTAGTATGGCATATCTTCGGGGCCTCTCCTACGAGCAGTACTTC.

This clone was observed a handful of times. In nucleotides, the CDR3 is TGTGCCACCGGGACAAGTCAGCCCCAGCATTTT. Its protein product is CATGTSQPQHF. The chain employs TRBV19 and TRBJ1-5; D might be TRBD1 (6 bases). With 10 bases removed from V and 6 bases from J, the gap between germline ends came to 10 bases. Germline V gene data show CDR1 as LNHDA and CDR2 as SQIVND (reference sequence). The CDR3 has 11 amino acids.

The rearrangement uses TRBV30 and TRBJ1-4; unclear D gene. The V end lost 2 bases, the J end lost 7 bases, and 20 bases lay between the germline ends. The CDR3 sequence is 16 residues long. Germline values: CDR1 GTSNPN, CDR2 SVGIG (reference sequence). As DNA, the CDR3 is TGTGCCTGGAGTCCTGACCCGTTGGGCCTGGGTGAAAAACTGTTTTTT. It yields the protein CAWSPDPLGLGEKLFF.

The chain is built from TRBV13 and TRBJ2-7, with TRBD1 matching over 7 bases. Losses at the gene ends were 5 bases for V and 7 bases for J; bases not matched to a gene: 8. This CDR3 has 13 residues. Germline CDR1 and CDR2: PRHDT and FYEKMQ (reference sequence). Written as DNA, the CDR3 is TGTGCCAGCAGCCTCAGACAGGGATGGGAGCAGTACTTC. Translated, it gives CASSLRQGWEQYF.